This T cell receptor beta chain came from a study of T-cell memory formation after mild COVID-19. This clonotype was counted only a few times. The length of the CDR3 is 15 residues. V was cut by 1 base and J by 7 bases, with 15 bases left in between. Germline-derived CDR1 and CDR2 are SGHNT and YYREEE (reference sequence). Using constant-segment primers, 5'RACE produced TCR alpha and TCR beta cDNA libraries carrying sample barcodes and UMIs. TCRdb re-called the 5' RACE reads with MiXCR, one entry per CDR3 protein. The repertoire holds 150,000 to 200,000 distinct CDR3 sequences, with about a third as singletons.

Sequencing was performed on PBMCs or a T cell subset sorted from them (not recorded which). The receptor comes from an adult woman who had mild COVID-19 (a few samples of this study predate the infection). Cell type and time point are not known. The chain has TRBV5-4 and TRBJ2-1, with D maybe TRBD1 (7 bases). The CDR3 nucleotides read TGTGCCAGCAGCTTGCAGGAGGCAGGGGGGAATGAGCAGTTCTTC. This translates into CASSLQEAGGNEQFF.